This T cell receptor (beta chain) was recovered during a study of immune characterization of retroperitoneal liposarcoma. V lost 0 bases to trimming and J lost 5 bases; unmatched junction nucleotides: 6. Germline V gene lookup returns CDR1 LGHNT and CDR2 FRNRAP. The CDR3 is 17 residues long. TCRdb processed the PCR reads anew with MiXCR; each CDR3 protein has one entry. The table lists about 10,000 distinct CDR3 sequences, roughly a third of them singletons. The chain joins TRBV12-5 to TRBJ2-3, with TRBD2 matching over 12 bases. The TCR comes from a male donor with retroperitoneal liposarcoma. The specimen was tumor tissue. The CDR3 loop is CASGLVLAGGLVDTQYF. In DNA, the CDR3 is TGTGCTAGTGGTTTGGTACTAGCGGGAGGTTTGGTAGATACGCAGTATTTT.